This T cell receptor (beta chain) was identified in a study of vaccination effects on CD4 cells after COVID-19. Antigen-specific CD4+ T cells were expanded (with viral peptide pools) by the ViraFEST assay ahead of sequencing. CD4+ T cell isolation took place after 10 days of culture. Two doses of BNT162b2 or mRNA-1273 vaccine were administered to participants. Germline CDR1 is SGHRS and CDR2 is YFSETQ. V shed 0 bases and J shed 4 bases, with 7 bases lying between them. This CDR3 is 13 amino acids long. Remarks on this clone: The antigen remains unidentified.

Libraries were prepared by immunoSEQ multiplex PCR; TCRdb keeps only in-frame clonotypes and omits some of them. The sample contains 25,000 to 40,000 clones, around 80% of which appear only once. This sequence originates from a human donor who received a COVID-19 vaccine. Some clones in this sample may be carry-over from other donors' samples. Sequencing used CD4+ T cells from PBMCs cultured with HCoV-NL63 spike peptides, obtained after COVID-19 vaccination. The chain recombines TRBV5-1 with TRBJ1-2; D not resolved. Written as DNA, the CDR3 is TGCGCCAGCAGCTTGGGCCGGGGCTATGGCTACACCTTC. Amino acid sequence: CASSLGRGYGYTF.